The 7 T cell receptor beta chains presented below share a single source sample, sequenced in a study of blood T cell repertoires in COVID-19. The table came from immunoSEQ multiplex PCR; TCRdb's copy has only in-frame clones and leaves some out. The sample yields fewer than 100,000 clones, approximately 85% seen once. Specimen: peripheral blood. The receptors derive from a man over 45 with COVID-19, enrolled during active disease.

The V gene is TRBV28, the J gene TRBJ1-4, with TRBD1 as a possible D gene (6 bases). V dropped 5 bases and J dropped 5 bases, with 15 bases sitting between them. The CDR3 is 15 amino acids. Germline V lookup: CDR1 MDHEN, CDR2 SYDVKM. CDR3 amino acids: CASSPGGAQNEKLFF. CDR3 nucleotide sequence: TGTGCCAGCAGTCCCGGGGGGGCGCAAAATGAAAAACTGTTTTTT. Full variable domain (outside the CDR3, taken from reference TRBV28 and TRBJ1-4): DVKVTQSSRYLVKRTGEKVFLECVQDMDHENMFWYRQDPGLGLRLIYFSYDVKMKEKGDIPEGYSVSREKKERFSLILESASTNQTSMYLCASSPGGAQNEKLFFGSGTQLSVL.

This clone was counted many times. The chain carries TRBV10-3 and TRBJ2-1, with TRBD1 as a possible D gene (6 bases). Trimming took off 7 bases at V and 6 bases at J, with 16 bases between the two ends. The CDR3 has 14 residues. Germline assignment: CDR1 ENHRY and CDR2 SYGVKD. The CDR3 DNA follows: TGTGCCATCAATGGGGGCCTGCAGGGCAATGAGCAGTTCTTC. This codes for CAINGGLQGNEQFF.

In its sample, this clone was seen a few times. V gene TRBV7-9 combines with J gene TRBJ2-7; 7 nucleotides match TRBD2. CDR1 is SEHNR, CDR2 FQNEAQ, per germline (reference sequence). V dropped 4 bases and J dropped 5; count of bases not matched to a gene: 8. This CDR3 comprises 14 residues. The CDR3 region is CASSSTGGSNEQYF. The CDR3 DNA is TGTGCCAGCAGCTCTACGGGCGGGAGCAACGAGCAGTACTTC.

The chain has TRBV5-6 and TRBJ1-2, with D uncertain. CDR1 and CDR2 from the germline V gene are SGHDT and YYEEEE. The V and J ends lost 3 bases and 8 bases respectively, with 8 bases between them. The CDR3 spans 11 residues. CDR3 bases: TGTGCCAGCAGCTCCCAGTGGGGCTACACCTTC. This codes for CASSSQWGYTF.

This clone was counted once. The CDR3 nucleotides read TGTGCCAGCAGCTTAGGGCACAGAGAATATGGCTACACCTTC. As protein: CASSLGHREYGYTF. V and J are TRBV7-8 and TRBJ1-2; D not resolved. Germline CDR1 reads SGHVS; CDR2 reads FQNEAQ. The CDR3 loop spans 14 amino acids. Trimming cost V 1 base and J 5 bases, with 11 bases left between them.

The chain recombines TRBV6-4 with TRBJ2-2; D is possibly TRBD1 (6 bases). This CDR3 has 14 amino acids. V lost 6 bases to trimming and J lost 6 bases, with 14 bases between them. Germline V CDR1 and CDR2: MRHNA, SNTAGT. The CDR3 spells CASSLRQEAGELFF. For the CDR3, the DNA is TGTGCCAGCAGCCTAAGACAGGAGGCCGGGGAGCTGTTTTTT.

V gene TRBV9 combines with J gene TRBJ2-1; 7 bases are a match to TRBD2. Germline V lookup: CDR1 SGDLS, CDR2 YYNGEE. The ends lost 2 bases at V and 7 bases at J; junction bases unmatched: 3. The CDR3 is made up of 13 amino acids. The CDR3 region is CASSVRERNEQFF. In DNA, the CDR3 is TGTGCCAGCAGCGTGCGGGAGCGAAATGAGCAGTTCTTC. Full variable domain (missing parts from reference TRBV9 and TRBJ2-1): DSGVTQTPKHLITATGQRVTLRCSPRSGDLSVYWYQQSLDQGLQFLIQYYNGEERAKGNILERFSAQQFPDLHSELNLSSLELGDSALYFCASSVRERNEQFFGPGTRLTVL.